Below are 32 T cell receptor beta chains sequenced from a single sample in a study of OX40 agonist ivuxolimab in advanced cancers. Generated by immunoSEQ multiplex PCR, the TCRdb table keeps only in-frame clones and is missing some. The data contain 77,000 or so clones, about 90% of them singletons. The sample here was CD4+ or CD8+ T cells sorted from blood, taken in a trial of the OX40 agonist ivuxolimab. These receptor sequences come from an adult with an advanced solid tumor such as melanoma, head and neck, liver or kidney cancer.

Details on this clone: Other DNA sequences in this specimen translate into the identical CDR3. The V and J genes are TRBV4-2 and TRBJ2-3, with D possibly called TRBD1 or TRBD2 (6 bases each). With 4 bases removed from V and 0 bases from J, the gap between germline ends came to 11 bases. The CDR3 consists of 15 residues. The germline gives CDR1 LGHNA, CDR2 YNFKEQ. CDR3 DNA sequence: TGTGCCAGCAGCCCGACGGGGGCAAGCACAGATACGCAGTATTTT. Translation: CASSPTGASTDTQYF.

As to this clone: Other DNA sequences from this sample encode an identical CDR3 as well. The V call is TRBV7-2, the J call TRBJ2-3; maybe TRBD2 (6 bases). Germline-derived CDR1 and CDR2 are SGHTA and FQGNSA. The CDR3 runs to 13 residues. Trimming shortened V by 1 base and J by 4 bases, and 6 bases separated the two germline ends. CDR3 in amino acids: CASSLGGADTQYF. The CDR3 DNA follows: TGTGCCAGCAGCTTAGGGGGGGCAGATACGCAGTATTTT.

In this sample, this clone turned up once. The CDR3 sequence is CASSYRLAVNEQFF. The CDR3 coding sequence is TGTGCCAGCAGCTATCGACTAGCGGTAAATGAGCAGTTCTTC. The J gene is TRBJ2-1, the V gene TRBV5-5; 9 bases align to TRBD2. V shed 3 bases and J 7 bases; nucleotides not matched to a gene: 5. CDR1 and CDR2 from the germline V gene are SGHKS and YYEKEE (reference sequence). This CDR3 has 14 residues.

V is TRBV28 and J is TRBJ1-1; D unresolved. Germline-derived CDR1 and CDR2 are MDHEN and SYDVKM. The CDR3 totals 16 residues. The V end lost 1 base, the J end lost 0 bases, and 12 bases lay between the germline ends. For the CDR3, the DNA is TGTGCCAGCAGTTTATTTTTTACTCGAATGAACACTGAAGCTTTCTTT. This sequence encodes CASSLFFTRMNTEAFF.

The chain carries TRBV30 and TRBJ2-5; possible D gene TRBD2, 6 bases. The V gene's germline CDR1 is GTSNPN and CDR2 SVGIG (reference sequence). The V end lost 4 bases, the J end lost 4 bases, and 13 bases lay between the germline ends. This CDR3 has 13 residues. The CDR3 region is CAWTKRRGETQYF. The DNA for the CDR3 is TGTGCCTGGACAAAACGGAGGGGAGAGACCCAGTACTTC.

V and J are TRBV28 and TRBJ2-5; 7 bases map to TRBD2. Germline trimming cut 4 bases from V and 5 bases from J; bases unmatched to any gene: 10. Germline lookup yields CDR1 MDHEN and CDR2 SYDVKM. The length of the CDR3 is 15 residues. For the CDR3, the DNA is TGTGCCAGCAGTTCTAGCGGAGTGGGTCGGGAGACCCAGTACTTC. Translation gives CASSSSGVGRETQYF.

This clone was seen once. The rearrangement uses TRBV18 and TRBJ2-1; 12 positions match TRBD2. V lost 2 bases and J lost 7; bases outside the gene matches: 6. This CDR3 has 16 residues. CDR1 and CDR2 from the germline V gene are KGHSH and LQKENI. Written as DNA, the CDR3 is TGTGCCAGCTCACCAGGACTAGCGGGGCACCCGAATGAGCAGTTCTTC. This encodes CASSPGLAGHPNEQFF.

The genes are TRBV19 and TRBJ1-5, with 9 bases lining up with TRBD1. This CDR3 comprises 15 residues. V was pared by 6 bases and J by 6 bases, with 9 bases of the junction left unmatched. Germline V CDR1 and CDR2: LNHDA, SQIVND (reference sequence). CDR3 sequence (DNA): TGTGCCAGTAGGGGACAGGGCAAAGACGGTCAGCCCCAGCATTTT. Translating it yields CASRGQGKDGQPQHF.

The J gene is TRBJ1-5, the V gene TRBV18; D gene ambiguous. The germline gives CDR1 KGHSH, CDR2 LQKENI. CDR3 length equals 13 residues. Between the trimmed V and J ends, which lost 0 bases and 9 bases, there was a span of 9 bases. The CDR3 DNA follows: TGTGCCAGCTCACCACCGCGAATGGGGCCCCAGCATTTT. Amino acid sequence: CASSPPRMGPQHF.

This chain links TRBV19 with TRBJ2-3; the D gene is possibly TRBD1 (6 bases). Trimming pared 3 bases from V and 4 bases from J, leaving 8 bases between. The CDR3 sequence is 13 residues long. Germline loops: CDR1 LNHDA, CDR2 SQIVND (reference sequence). CDR3 sequence: CASSIPGADTQYF. The DNA of the CDR3 is TGTGCCAGTAGTATCCCAGGGGCAGATACGCAGTATTTT.

The V and J genes are TRBV5-1 and TRBJ2-1, with a possible D match to TRBD1 (6 bases). The CDR3 length is 17 residues. V lost 3 bases, J lost 1 base, and 17 bases lay in between. The germline V gene encodes CDR1 SGHRS and CDR2 YFSETQ. DNA for the CDR3: TGCGCCAGCAGCTCCGAGCCCGTCGGACAGTCCTACAATGAGCAGTTCTTC. Translated: CASSSEPVGQSYNEQFF.

This rearrangement joins TRBV11-3 to TRBJ1-1; D unresolved. The CDR3 length is 13 residues. The germline CDR1 and CDR2 sequences are SGHNT and YENEEA. Between the trimmed V and J ends, which lost 3 bases and 1 base, there was a span of 6 bases. The DNA for the CDR3 is TGTGCCAGCAGCTTGGACGGGAACACTGAAGCTTTCTTT. It specifies CASSLDGNTEAFF.

About this clone itself: One end of the junction varies from germline; a read error may be responsible. The rearrangement joins TRBV6-1 to TRBJ1-1; the D gene is possibly TRBD1 (6 bases). Germline V CDR1 and CDR2: MNHNS, SASEGT. The CDR3 runs 14 residues. CDR3 sequence: CAGSEQGVNTEAFF. The CDR3 DNA is TGTGCCGGCAGTGAACAGGGAGTAAACACTGAAGCTTTCTTT.

As to this clone: Other DNA sequences in the sample encode the same CDR3. The genes are TRBV18 and TRBJ1-6; 10 nucleotides align to TRBD1. Germline CDR1 reads KGHSH; CDR2 reads LQKENI. CDR3 length: 15 residues. The V and J ends lost 6 bases and 7 bases, in that order; junction bases with no gene match: 6. DNA of the CDR3: TGTGCCAGCTCTCCGCCGGGACAGGGGAATTCACCCCTCCACTTT. Its protein product is CASSPPGQGNSPLHF.

The genes are TRBV7-2 and TRBJ1-6; 8 bases match TRBD1. CDR3 length: 15 residues. The V gene's germline CDR1 is SGHTA and CDR2 FQGNSA. The V gene end was trimmed by 4 bases and the J gene end by 10 bases; junction bases not matched to a gene: 9. The chain's CDR3 is CASSSDRGGRSPLHF. Written as DNA, the CDR3 is TGTGCCAGCAGCTCTGACAGGGGCGGACGATCACCCCTCCACTTT.

This chain joins TRBV7-2 and TRBJ2-1; tentative D call: TRBD2 (6 bases). Trimming stripped 1 base from V and 2 bases from J, with 9 bases between. CDR1 is SGHTA, CDR2 FQGNSA, per germline. This CDR3 spans 15 amino acids. The CDR3 here is CASSLEVAAYNEQFF. CDR3 nucleotide sequence: TGTGCCAGCAGCTTAGAGGTAGCGGCCTACAATGAGCAGTTCTTC.

The chain links TRBV6-4 to TRBJ1-2; no definite D call. Trimming cost V 6 bases and J 8 bases, with 25 bases left between them. CDR1 and CDR2 (germline): MRHNA, SNTAGT. The CDR3 sequence is 16 residues long. As DNA, the CDR3 is TGTGCCAGCAGCCCCCATTTTGAGGGTAGAAGGGAGGGCTACACCTTC. Amino acids: CASSPHFEGRREGYTF.

The chain recombines TRBV7-9 with TRBJ2-7, with D perhaps TRBD1 (5 bases). CDR1 is SEHNR and CDR2 is FQNEAQ in the germline V gene (reference sequence). The CDR3 is 14 residues long. Trimming stripped 2 bases from V and 6 bases from J, with 14 bases between. CDR3 in amino acids: CASSLSGRALEQYF. CDR3 DNA sequence: TGTGCCAGCAGCTTATCAGGCAGGGCCCTCGAGCAGTACTTC.

This chain links TRBV29-1 with TRBJ2-7, with 16 bases fitting TRBD2. The ends lost 4 bases at V and 5 bases at J; junction bases unmatched: 8. CDR3 length: 16 amino acids. The germline CDR1 and CDR2 sequences are SQVTM and ANQGSEA. CDR3 amino acids: CSVGGTSGRASDEQYF. DNA of the CDR3: TGCAGCGTTGGGGGGACTAGCGGGAGGGCAAGCGACGAGCAGTACTTC.

This chain uses TRBV30 with TRBJ1-2, with TRBD1 matching over 7 bases. CDR3 size: 14 residues. The V segment lost 3 bases and the J segment 4 bases; nucleotides outside the gene matches: 8. Germline-derived CDR1 and CDR2 are GTSNPN and SVGIG (reference sequence). CDR3 residues: CAWRQTGEGYGYTF. The CDR3 DNA reads as TGTGCCTGGAGACAAACAGGGGAAGGCTATGGCTACACCTTC.

J is TRBJ1-1 and V is TRBV11-3; D unclear. This CDR3 contains 12 residues. V lost 5 bases to trimming and J lost 5 bases, with 9 bases between them. CDR1 is SGHNT, CDR2 YENEEA, per germline. In DNA form, the CDR3 reads TGTGCCAGCAGCCGTAGGAGGACTGAAGCTTTCTTT. This translates into CASSRRRTEAFF.

This chain uses TRBV28 with TRBJ1-5, with 8 bases identical to TRBD1. J gave up 5 bases and V 3 bases, and 6 bases lay outside the gene matches. CDR3 length: 15 residues. CDR1 is MDHEN, CDR2 SYDVKM, per germline. The CDR3 loop is CASSFQDRDYQPQHF. DNA of the CDR3: TGTGCCAGCAGTTTCCAGGACAGGGATTATCAGCCCCAGCATTTT. Full variable domain (rest looked up from reference TRBV28 and TRBJ1-5): DVKVTQSSRYLVKRTGEKVFLECVQDMDHENMFWYRQDPGLGLRLIYFSYDVKMKEKGDIPEGYSVSREKKERFSLILESASTNQTSMYLCASSFQDRDYQPQHFGDGTRLSIL.

In the case of this clone: The same CDR3 is also encoded by other DNA sequences in this sample. The gene calls are TRBV7-6 and TRBJ2-5, with unresolved D. Looked up from germline, CDR1 is SGHVS and CDR2 is FNYEAQ. The CDR3 covers 11 residues. V lost 6 bases to trimming and J lost 2 bases, with 4 bases between them. For the CDR3, the DNA is TGTGCCAGCAGTTATCAAGAGACCCAGTACTTC. Protein product: CASSYQETQYF.

CDR3 bases: TGTGCCAGCTCACCACTCGAAGGGGTGAGTGGCGAGCAGTACTTC. It is translated as CASSPLEGVSGEQYF. The chain has TRBV18 and TRBJ2-7; weak D call: TRBD1 (5 bases). The CDR3 has 15 amino acids. Between the trimmed V and J ends, which lost 1 base and 6 bases, there was a span of 16 bases. Germline V gene lookup returns CDR1 KGHSH and CDR2 LQKENI.

This sequence joins TRBV11-3 and TRBJ2-7; 8 bases fit TRBD2. V was clipped by 0 bases and J by 1 base; unmatched bases: 8. The CDR3 is 17 residues long. Germline assignment: CDR1 SGHNT and CDR2 YENEEA. CDR3 sequence: CASSLDMVAGISYEQYF. The CDR3 DNA is TGTGCCAGCAGCTTAGATATGGTAGCGGGGATTTCCTACGAGCAGTACTTC.

The rearrangement links TRBV19 to TRBJ1-5; 8 bases fit TRBD1. The ends lost 7 bases at V and 6 bases at J; junction bases unmatched: 5. The CDR3 is 13 residues long. Germline lookup yields CDR1 LNHDA and CDR2 SQIVND (reference sequence). The CDR3 reads CASTRGLLQPQHF. Here the CDR3 DNA reads TGTGCCAGTACCAGGGGGCTCCTTCAGCCCCAGCATTTT.

This sequence joins TRBV18 and TRBJ2-7; 9 bases line up with TRBD2. Germline-derived CDR1 and CDR2 are KGHSH and LQKENI. V dropped 3 bases and J dropped 5; count of bases not matched to a gene: 2. The CDR3 sequence is 13 residues long. The CDR3 DNA follows: TGTGCCAGCTCACCCGGACTAGCGAACGAGCAGTACTTC. This codes for CASSPGLANEQYF.

The chain combines TRBV11-2 with TRBJ2-7, with a possible D match to TRBD1 (7 bases). Trimming removed 5 bases at V and 2 bases at J, with 16 bases between. This CDR3 is 15 amino acids long. The germline V gene encodes CDR1 SGHAT and CDR2 FQNNGV. CDR3 bases: TGTGCCAGCAGCCCCTTCAGGGGGGAGGCCTACGAGCAGTACTTC. Translation gives CASSPFRGEAYEQYF.

The chain has TRBV29-1 and TRBJ2-1; 8 bases fit TRBD2. The CDR3 spans 13 residues. Germline-derived CDR1 and CDR2 are SQVTM and ANQGSEA. V was pared by 4 bases and J by 5 bases, with 4 bases of the junction left unmatched. CDR3 amino acids: CSVAAGAHNEQFF. For the CDR3, the DNA is TGCAGCGTTGCAGCGGGGGCACACAATGAGCAGTTCTTC.

The chain combines TRBV4-1 with TRBJ1-2, with D tentatively TRBD1 (5 bases). Trimming removed 1 base at V and 2 bases at J, with 17 bases between. Germline V lookup: CDR1 MGHRA, CDR2 YSYEKL. The CDR3 contains 17 residues. CDR3 in DNA: TGCGCCAGCAGCCAAGCTTTTTCTCGGGGACCCAACTATGGCTACACCTTC. Translated, it gives CASSQAFSRGPNYGYTF.

The V gene is TRBV7-2, the J gene TRBJ2-2, with 9 bases aligning to TRBD1. Germline CDR1 is SGHTA and CDR2 is FQGNSA. V was pared by 5 bases and J by 6 bases, with 4 bases of the junction left unmatched. This CDR3 has 14 amino acids. DNA for the CDR3: TGTGCCAGCAGCGGGACAGGGCTGGCCGGGGAGCTGTTTTTT. Translated: CASSGTGLAGELFF.

This clone was recorded a few times. The V gene is TRBV5-1, the J gene TRBJ2-5, with D perhaps given as TRBD1 or TRBD2 (5 bases each). Germline V gives CDR1 SGHRS, CDR2 YFSETQ. The ends were cut back, 6 bases at V and 5 bases at J, with 11 bases in the middle. This CDR3 is built from 12 residues. DNA of the CDR3: TGCGCCAGCACCAGGGAGAAGGAGACCCAGTACTTC. Amino acid sequence: CASTREKETQYF.